The TCR beta chain described here comes from a study of blood T cell repertoires in COVID-19. Study overall: Whether acute or convalescent, the COVID-19 samples came from the United States, Italy and Spain. In each case, the material was cDNA or gDNA derived from T cells, B-cell-depleted T cells, or PBMCs.

There are 13 residues in the CDR3. Germline CDR1 ENHRY, CDR2 SYGVKD. V lost 2 bases and J lost 7, with 9 bases in between. Study processing details: Quantification of nucleated cells was approximated via reference gene primer amplification. Method: immunoSEQ multiplex PCR; TCRdb's copy keeps in-frame clones and lacks some. For V, J and clone size, that table is used; D and trimming come from the DNA. The table lists 240,000 or so clones, roughly 83% of them singletons. This sequence originates from a woman of 80 years or more with acute or convalescent COVID-19. The sample comprised peripheral blood. The chain couples TRBV10-3 to TRBJ2-1; possibly TRBD2 for D (5 bases). The CDR3 region has the DNA TGTGCCATCAGTGAGAGAACGGGGAATGAGCAGTTCTTC. As protein: CAISERTGNEQFF.